This TCR beta chain is from a study of Graves' ophthalmopathy and Graves' hyperthyroidism. TCR beta CDR3 regions were amplified from RNA transcripts. A first-round RT-PCR used HTBI primers, followed by a second-round multiplex PCR. Using its own MiXCR run on the multiplex PCR reads, TCRdb lists one record per CDR3 protein. The sample contains over 650,000 distinct CDR3 sequences, more than 40% of which appear only once. The PBMCs used were ones drawn from approximately 10 ml of fresh peripheral blood. CDR3 length: 14 residues. The V gene's germline CDR1 is SGHVS and CDR2 FQNEAQ. Trimming shortened V by 5 bases and J by 5 bases, and 15 bases separated the two germline ends. This clonotype was seen at least ten times.

The sample was peripheral blood. This clonotype originated in an adult man with Graves' ophthalmopathy. V is TRBV7-8 and J is TRBJ1-1, with no clear D. The CDR3 region has the DNA TGTGCCAGCAGCCAGCGGCCCTCCGGGACTGAAGCTTTCTTT. This encodes CASSQRPSGTEAFF.